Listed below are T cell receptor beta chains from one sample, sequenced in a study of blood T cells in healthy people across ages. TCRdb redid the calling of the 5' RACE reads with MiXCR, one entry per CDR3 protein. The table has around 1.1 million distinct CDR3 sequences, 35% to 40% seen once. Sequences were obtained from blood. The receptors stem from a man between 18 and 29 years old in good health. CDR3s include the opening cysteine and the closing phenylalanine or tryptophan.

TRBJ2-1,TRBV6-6,CASSYSPVEQFF
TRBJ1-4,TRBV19,CASSTRRGGYEKLFF
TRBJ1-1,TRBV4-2,CASSQTGGADTEAFF
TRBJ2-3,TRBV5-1,CASSRLGGRLDTQYF
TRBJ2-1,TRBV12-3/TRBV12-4,CASSWLTGEGEQFF
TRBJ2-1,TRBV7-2,CASSLDGASWVNEQFF
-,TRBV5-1,CASSSEAGGNDEQYF
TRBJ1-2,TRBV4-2,CASSQETGGGLYGYTF
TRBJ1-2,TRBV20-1,CSALETGGDGYTF
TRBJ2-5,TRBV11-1,CASSTNRAHNEQYF
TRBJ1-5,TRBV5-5,CASSLFGASSNQPQHF
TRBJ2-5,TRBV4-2,CASSQRGLAGLQETQYF
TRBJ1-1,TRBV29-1,CGSLYAGTEAFF
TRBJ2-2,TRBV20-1,CSATEEPGNTGELFF
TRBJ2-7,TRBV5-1,CASSLASPGLAVNNEQYF
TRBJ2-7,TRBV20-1,CSAPDWRFHNEQYF
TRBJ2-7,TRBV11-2,CASSLDNQGYEQYF
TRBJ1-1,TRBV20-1,CSASNDGRSDKAFF
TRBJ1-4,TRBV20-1,CSARSAGDEKLFF
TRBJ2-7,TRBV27,CASSLSGEYEQYF
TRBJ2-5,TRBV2,CASSARTAETQYF
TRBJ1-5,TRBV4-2,CASSHDRVGANQPQHF
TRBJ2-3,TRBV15,CATSRDSGRDTDTQYF
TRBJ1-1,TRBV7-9,CASSLVQGATEAFF